This T cell receptor beta chain was identified in a study of blood T cells in healthy people across ages. Through a sample-barcoded 5' primer and a J-beta primer mix, a second PCR was run for roughly 6 to 11 cycles. TCRdb analysed the 5' RACE reads with MiXCR anew, one entry per CDR3 protein. The sample includes about a million distinct CDR3 sequences, 51% seen only once; the top ten take 20% to 25%. Germline CDR1 reads MNHNY; CDR2 reads SVGAGI (reference sequence). J gave up 5 bases and V 5 bases, and 6 bases lay outside the gene matches. CDR3 length: 15 residues. Sequenced material: blood. The source of this sequence is a woman aged 60 to 75 in good health. The rearrangement links TRBV6-6 to TRBJ1-4, with 9 bases matching TRBD1. CDR3 sequence: CASSPTGQGNEKLFF. The DNA of the CDR3 is TGTGCCAGCAGTCCTACGGGACAGGGAAATGAAAAACTGTTTTTT.